The entry below gives a single T cell receptor beta chain sequence along with its context. This sample stems from a study of T cell responses to AZD1222 COVID-19 vaccine. Only in-frame clones appear in the TCRdb table, and some are missing; sequencing was by immunoSEQ multiplex PCR. The sample yields around 180,000 clones, 88% seen once. There are 15 residues in the CDR3. In germline, CDR1 is LGHNA, CDR2 YSLEER. V gave up 5 bases and J gave up 0 bases, with 13 bases separating them. This sample comprised peripheral blood, obtained 28 days after the second AZD1222 dose. This TCR came from an adult who received the AZD1222 COVID-19 vaccine. The chain employs TRBV4-3 and TRBJ1-2; D might be TRBD1 (5 bases). The CDR3 DNA reads TGCGCCAGCAGCAGTCGACAGTCTGCTAACTATGGCTACACCTTC. It is translated as CASSSRQSANYGYTF.